One sample yielded the 21 T cell receptor beta chains listed below, sequenced in a study of blood T cell repertoires in COVID-19. The assay was immunoSEQ multiplex PCR, and TCRdb's table has in-frame clones only and misses some. The data hold roughly 80,000 clones, with under 85% observed a single time. The sample taken for sequencing was peripheral blood. Receptors were obtained from a human donor in a cohort sampled during active COVID-19.

This clone was recorded once. The chain carries TRBV5-1 and TRBJ2-3; D gene unclear. V lost 3 bases and J 2 bases, leaving 7 bases between the germline ends. The CDR3 totals 13 residues. Per the germline V gene, CDR1 is SGHRS and CDR2 is YFSETQ. DNA for the CDR3: TGCGCCAGCAGCTCAGACACCACAGATACGCAGTATTTT. This gives the protein CASSSDTTDTQYF.

The chain uses TRBV7-2 and TRBJ1-2; D gene unclear. Trimming stripped 0 bases from V and 4 bases from J, with 12 bases between. The CDR3 loop spans 15 amino acids. CDR1 and CDR2 (germline): SGHTA, FQGNSA. The CDR3 DNA sequence: TGTGCCAGCAGCTTAGCGTTATCGGGTAGCTATGGCTACACCTTC. Encoded protein: CASSLALSGSYGYTF. Full variable domain (missing parts from reference TRBV7-2 and TRBJ1-2): GAGVSQSPSNKVTEKGKDVELRCDPISGHTALYWYRQSLGQGLEFLIYFQGNSAPDKSGLPSDRFSAERTGGSVSTLTIQRTQQEDSAVYLCASSLALSGSYGYTFGSGTRLTVV.

The chain couples TRBV7-9 to TRBJ1-1, with D perhaps TRBD1 (6 bases). Trimming removed 5 bases from V and 0 bases from J, with 19 bases in between. This CDR3 is built from 17 residues. CDR1 and CDR2 from the germline V gene are SEHNR and FQNEAQ (reference sequence). CDR3 residues: CASSPTAPGQLNTEAFF. The CDR3 nucleotides read TGTGCCAGCAGCCCCACTGCCCCTGGACAGCTGAACACTGAAGCTTTCTTT.

CDR3 region: CASMTDVDSGANVLTF. The CDR3 DNA reads as TGTGCCAGTATGACTGATGTCGACTCTGGGGCCAACGTCCTGACTTTC. V and J are TRBV27 and TRBJ2-6; D uncertain. The V end was cut by 9 bases, the J end by 0 bases, with 15 bases between. Germline-derived CDR1 and CDR2 are MNHEY and SMNVEV (reference sequence). The CDR3 sequence is 16 residues long.

The CDR3 DNA follows: TGTGCCAGCTCGCCCTTTCGGGACTACCCTGGCGAGCAGTACTTC. It encodes CASSPFRDYPGEQYF. This chain uses TRBV18 with TRBJ2-7; 7 bases fit TRBD2. The CDR3 is 15 amino acids. J gave up 6 bases and V 6 bases, and 14 bases lay outside the gene matches. CDR1 is KGHSH and CDR2 is LQKENI in the germline V gene. The full variable domain, rest sourced from reference TRBV18 and TRBJ2-7, is NAGVMQNPRHLVRRRGQEARLRCSPMKGHSHVYWYRQLPEEGLKFMVYLQKENIIDESGMPKERFSAEFPKEGPSILRIQQVVRGDSAAYFCASSPFRDYPGEQYFGPGTRLTVT.

The chain combines TRBV7-8 with TRBJ2-1; tentative D call: TRBD2 (5 bases). CDR1 and CDR2 (germline): SGHVS, FQNEAQ. Trimming left V 6 bases short and J 3 bases short, with 15 bases between. This CDR3 has 15 amino acids. CDR3 bases: TGTGCCAGCAGTAATACTAGGACGGTCTACAATGAGCAGTTCTTC. Encoded protein: CASSNTRTVYNEQFF.

Remarks on this clone: This may stem from a read error, because a much larger clone lies one nucleotide away. This chain joins TRBV7-2 and TRBJ1-2; 9 bases match TRBD1. This CDR3 comprises 13 residues. Germline V gives CDR1 SGHTA, CDR2 FQGNSA. The V segment lost 5 bases and the J segment 5 bases; nucleotides outside the gene matches: 3. Written as DNA, the CDR3 is TGTGCCAGCAGCCCCGGGACAGGGTATGGCTACACCTTC. It encodes CASSPGTGYGYTF.

The chain couples TRBV4-3 to TRBJ1-2; TRBD1 matches at 7 bases. J lost 3 bases, V lost 4 bases, and 14 bases had no gene match. The CDR3 extends over 17 amino acids. The germline CDR1 and CDR2 sequences are LGHNA and YSLEER. The CDR3 region is CASSRLGGGSYDYGYTF. The CDR3 DNA reads TGCGCCAGCAGCCGCCTAGGGGGCGGTTCGTATGACTATGGCTACACCTTC.

Only one count was recorded for this clone. This chain's CDR3 is CASSFREAVWPQHF. DNA of the CDR3: TGTGCCAGCAGTTTCCGGGAGGCTGTTTGGCCCCAGCATTTT. The chain joins TRBV2 to TRBJ1-5; D uncertain. The ends were cut back, 5 bases at V and 9 bases at J, with 17 bases in the middle. The CDR3 contains 14 residues. Looked up from germline, CDR1 is SNHLY and CDR2 is FYNNEI.

The V and J genes are TRBV6-1 and TRBJ1-2; a possible D gene is TRBD1 (5 bases). CDR3 length equals 14 residues. Germline CDR1 is MNHNS and CDR2 is SASEGT. V lost 2 bases to trimming and J lost 4 bases, with 11 bases between them. The CDR3 DNA is TGTGCCAGCAGTGAACAGGGAGGGACCTATGGCTACACCTTC. Translated, it gives CASSEQGGTYGYTF.

This clone was seen only once. The chain uses TRBV27 and TRBJ2-7, with a weak D call TRBD1 (6 bases). V was clipped by 6 bases and J by 6 bases, with 18 bases between them. Per germline, CDR1 MNHEY and CDR2 SMNVEV (reference sequence). CDR3 length: 14 amino acids. For the CDR3, the DNA is TGTGCCAGCAGCTTGACAGGACCCTACATCGAGCAGTACTTC. It codes for CASSLTGPYIEQYF.

This rearrangement joins TRBV6-5 to TRBJ1-5; D call uncertain. Germline CDR1 MNHEY, CDR2 SVGAGI. The CDR3 runs to 14 residues. Trimming left V 7 bases short and J 1 base short, with 11 bases between. CDR3 nucleotide sequence: TGTGCCAGCATTTTAGTGGGCAGCAATCAGCCCCAGCATTTT. Encoded protein: CASILVGSNQPQHF.

This chain uses TRBV6-5 with TRBJ2-5; TRBD1 aligns across 11 bases. The germline CDR1 and CDR2 sequences are MNHEY and SVGAGI. Germline trimming cut 9 bases from V and 4 bases from J; bases unmatched to any gene: 7. The length of the CDR3 is 14 residues. The CDR3 protein is CASMGTGGRETQYF. The DNA for the CDR3 is TGTGCCAGTATGGGGACAGGGGGTAGAGAGACCCAGTACTTC.

The rearrangement joins TRBV6-6 to TRBJ1-6, with D unresolved. Germline loops: CDR1 MNHNY, CDR2 SVGAGI (reference sequence). Trimming stripped 5 bases from V and 7 bases from J, with 21 bases between. The CDR3 contains 17 residues. CDR3 coding DNA: TGTGCCAGCAGTCCCCCCCGGGTCCACCTTCGAAATTCACCCCTCCACTTT. It codes for CASSPPRVHLRNSPLHF.

The chain has TRBV6-2 or TRBV6-3 and TRBJ2-6, with TRBD1 as a possible D gene (6 bases). Germline CDR1 and CDR2: MNHEY and SVGEGT. The CDR3 has 15 amino acids. Trimming took 2 bases from V and 2 from J, leaving 7 bases between them. CDR3 in DNA: TGTGCCAGCAGTTACGGGGGCGCTGGGGCCAACGTCCTGACTTTC. Translating gives CASSYGGAGANVLTF.

The gene calls are TRBV7-2 and TRBJ1-5; D is ambiguous. CDR1 SGHTA and CDR2 FQGNSA come from the germline V gene. The CDR3 is 12 residues long. V dropped 9 bases and J dropped 3 bases, with 9 bases sitting between them. The CDR3 sequence is CASGRYNQPQHF. The CDR3 bases are TGTGCCAGTGGCAGGTACAATCAGCCCCAGCATTTT.

The chain is built from TRBV4-3 and TRBJ1-2; weak D call: TRBD1 (5 bases). The CDR3 contains 13 residues. Germline CDR1 reads LGHNA; CDR2 reads YSLEER. Deletions cut 1 base from V and 7 bases from J, with 10 bases between. The CDR3 bases are TGCGCCAGCAGCCAAGGGCAGGGTGGTGGCTACACCTTC. Translated, it gives CASSQGQGGGYTF.

The V call is TRBV27, the J call TRBJ2-2; D is possibly TRBD1 (5 bases). Trimming took off 5 bases at V and 8 bases at J, with 9 bases between the two ends. Germline CDR1 is MNHEY and CDR2 is SMNVEV (reference sequence). This CDR3 is built from 12 residues. The CDR3 DNA sequence: TGTGCCAGCAGTACGCGGACAGGGGAGCTGTTTTTT. Translating it yields CASSTRTGELFF.

This chain's CDR3 is CASSLSGGFYGYTF. Written as DNA, the CDR3 is TGTGCCAGCAGTTTGTCAGGGGGATTCTATGGCTACACCTTC. V gene TRBV27 combines with J gene TRBJ1-2; TRBD1 matches 7 bases. Losses at the gene ends were 3 bases for V and 4 bases for J; bases not matched to a gene: 5. This CDR3 comprises 14 residues. Germline CDR1 reads MNHEY; CDR2 reads SMNVEV (reference sequence).

The rearrangement uses TRBV2 and TRBJ1-5; D is ambiguous. V lost 2 bases to trimming and J lost 0 bases, with 5 bases between them. The CDR3 covers 14 residues. CDR1 and CDR2 from the germline V gene are SNHLY and FYNNEI. The CDR3 is CASSEHGSNQPQHF. CDR3 nucleotide sequence: TGTGCCAGCAGTGAACACGGTAGCAATCAGCCCCAGCATTTT.

In this sample, this clone turned up once. The chain's CDR3 is CASSYGGDTQYF. CDR3 nucleotides: TGTGCCAGCAGCTATGGGGGGGATACGCAGTATTTT. This sequence joins TRBV11-2 and TRBJ2-3, with D tentatively TRBD2 (6 bases). CDR3 size: 12 residues. Germline CDR1 is SGHAT and CDR2 is FQNNGV. V was shortened by 4 bases and J by 6 bases, with 8 bases between the two germline ends. Using reference TRBV11-2 and TRBJ2-3 for the parts outside the CDR3, the full variable domain is EAGVAQSPRYKIIEKRQSVAFWCNPISGHATLYWYQQILGQGPKLLIQFQNNGVVDDSQLPKDRFSAERLKGVDSTLKIQPAKLEDSAVYLCASSYGGDTQYFGPGTRLTVL.